The TCR beta chain described here comes from a study of radiotherapy plus CTLA-4 blockade in lung cancer. This CDR3 has 17 residues. In germline, CDR1 is SGHRS, CDR2 YFSETQ. V was clipped by 0 bases and J by 4 bases; unmatched bases: 9. Sequenced by immunoSEQ multiplex PCR; TCRdb stores in-frame clones only, minus some. The sample consists of about 110,000 clones, 85% to 90% of them appearing once. The chain employs TRBV5-1 and TRBJ1-2, with 10 bases identical to TRBD1. The source was peripheral blood, collected from a patient treated with radiotherapy plus ipilimumab. The clonotype was recovered from a human donor with non-small cell lung cancer that progressed on radiotherapy plus ipilimumab. Some clones in this sample may be carry-over from other donors' samples. The CDR3 coding sequence is TGCGCCAGCAGCTTGGAGGGACAGGGGCCTTCCTTCTATGGCTACACCTTC. It specifies CASSLEGQGPSFYGYTF.